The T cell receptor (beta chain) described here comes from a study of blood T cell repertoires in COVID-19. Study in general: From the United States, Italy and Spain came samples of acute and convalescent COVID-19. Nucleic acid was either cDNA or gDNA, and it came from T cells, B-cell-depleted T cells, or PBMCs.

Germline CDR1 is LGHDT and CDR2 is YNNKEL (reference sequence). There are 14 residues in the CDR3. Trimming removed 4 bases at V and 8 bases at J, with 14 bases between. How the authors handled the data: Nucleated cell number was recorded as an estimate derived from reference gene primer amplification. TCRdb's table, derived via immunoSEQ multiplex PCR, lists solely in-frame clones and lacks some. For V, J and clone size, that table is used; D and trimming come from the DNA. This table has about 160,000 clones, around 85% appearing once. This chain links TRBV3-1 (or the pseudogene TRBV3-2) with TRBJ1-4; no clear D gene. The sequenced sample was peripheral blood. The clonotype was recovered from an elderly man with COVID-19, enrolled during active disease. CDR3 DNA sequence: TGTGCCAGCAGCCGCCGGGGAAATGCGGAAAAACTGTTTTTT. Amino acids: CASSRRGNAEKLFF.